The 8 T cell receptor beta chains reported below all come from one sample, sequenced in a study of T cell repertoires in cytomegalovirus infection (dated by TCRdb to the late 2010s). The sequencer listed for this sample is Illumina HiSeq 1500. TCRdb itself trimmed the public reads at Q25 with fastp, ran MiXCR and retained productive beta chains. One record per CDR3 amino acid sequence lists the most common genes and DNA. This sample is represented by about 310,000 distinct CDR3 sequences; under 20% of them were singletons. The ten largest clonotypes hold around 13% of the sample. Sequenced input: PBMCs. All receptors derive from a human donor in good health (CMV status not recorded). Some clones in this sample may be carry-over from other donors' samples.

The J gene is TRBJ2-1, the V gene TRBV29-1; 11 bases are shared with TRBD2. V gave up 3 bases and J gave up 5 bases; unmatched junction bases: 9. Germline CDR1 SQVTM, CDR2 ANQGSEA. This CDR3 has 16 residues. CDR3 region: CSVDPSGGLVNNEQFF. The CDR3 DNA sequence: TGCAGCGTTGATCCTAGCGGGGGGCTTGTCAACAATGAGCAGTTCTTC.

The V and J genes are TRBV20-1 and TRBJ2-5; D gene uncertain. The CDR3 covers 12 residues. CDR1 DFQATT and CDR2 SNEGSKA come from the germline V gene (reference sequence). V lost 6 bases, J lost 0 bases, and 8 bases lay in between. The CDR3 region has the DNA TGCAGTGCCGAGAGAAACCAAGAGACCCAGTACTTC. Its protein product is CSAERNQETQYF.

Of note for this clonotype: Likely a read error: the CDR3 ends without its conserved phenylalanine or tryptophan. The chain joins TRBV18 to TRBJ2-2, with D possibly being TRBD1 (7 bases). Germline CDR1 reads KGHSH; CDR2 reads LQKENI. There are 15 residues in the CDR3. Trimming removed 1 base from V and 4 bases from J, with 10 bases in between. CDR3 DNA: TGTGCCAGCTCACCACGGAGGGACAGCACCGGGGAGCTGTTTTCT. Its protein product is CASSPRRDSTGELFS.

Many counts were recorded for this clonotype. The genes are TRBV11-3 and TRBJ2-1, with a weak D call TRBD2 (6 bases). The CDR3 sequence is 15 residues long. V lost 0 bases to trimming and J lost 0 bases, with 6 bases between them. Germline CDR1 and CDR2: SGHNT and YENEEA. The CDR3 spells CASSLEGGSYNEQFF. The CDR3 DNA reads TGTGCCAGCAGCTTAGAGGGGGGCTCCTACAATGAGCAGTTCTTC.

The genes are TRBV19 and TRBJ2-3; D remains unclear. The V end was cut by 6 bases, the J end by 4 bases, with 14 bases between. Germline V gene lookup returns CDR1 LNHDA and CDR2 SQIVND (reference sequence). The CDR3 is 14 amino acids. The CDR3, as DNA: TGTGCCAGTAGCATGGGCGCACGTTCAGATACGCAGTATTTT. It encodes CASSMGARSDTQYF.

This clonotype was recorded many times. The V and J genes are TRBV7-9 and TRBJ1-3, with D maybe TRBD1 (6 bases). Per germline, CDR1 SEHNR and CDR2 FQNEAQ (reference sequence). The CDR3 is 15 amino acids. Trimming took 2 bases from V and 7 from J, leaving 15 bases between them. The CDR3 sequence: CASSLRGTIGNTIYF. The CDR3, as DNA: TGTGCCAGCAGCTTAAGAGGGACAATAGGGAACACCATATATTTT.

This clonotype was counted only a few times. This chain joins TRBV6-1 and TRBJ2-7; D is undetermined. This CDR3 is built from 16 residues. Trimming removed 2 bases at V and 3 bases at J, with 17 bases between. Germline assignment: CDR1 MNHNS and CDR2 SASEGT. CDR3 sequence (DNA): TGTGCCAGCAGTGAAACCCCCGCCGTCTCCGTCTACGAGCAGTACTTC. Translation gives CASSETPAVSVYEQYF.

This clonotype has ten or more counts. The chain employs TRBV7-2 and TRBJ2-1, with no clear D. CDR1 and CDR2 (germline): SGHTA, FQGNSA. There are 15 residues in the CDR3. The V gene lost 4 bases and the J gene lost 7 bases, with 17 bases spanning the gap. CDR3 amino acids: CASSSIRRAGNEQFF. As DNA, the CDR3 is TGTGCCAGCAGCTCTATCCGTCGCGCCGGAAATGAGCAGTTCTTC. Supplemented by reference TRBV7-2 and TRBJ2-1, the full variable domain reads GAGVSQSPSNKVTEKGKDVELRCDPISGHTALYWYRQSLGQGLEFLIYFQGNSAPDKSGLPSDRFSAERTGGSVSTLTIQRTQQEDSAVYLCASSSIRRAGNEQFFGPGTRLTVL.